The clone carrying this TCR beta chain has only one observation. What it binds is unknown. Trimming took off 7 bases at V and 4 bases at J, with 17 bases between the two ends. CDR3 length: 15 residues. TCRdb called the 5' RACE reads again in MiXCR, with one record for every CDR3 protein. The data hold hundreds of thousands of distinct CDR3 sequences, with around 6% observed a single time. This entry belongs to a study of identical twins. Study findings and constraints: Rather than following the same donors, the conclusions depended on cross-sectional statistical analysis. The abundant beta clonotypes from cord blood had fewer insertions, and memory repertoires had none of this. Twins showed weaker excess sharing in their beta out-of-frame sequences.

The chain employs TRBV12-3 or TRBV12-4 and TRBJ2-1, with TRBD2 as a possible D gene (5 bases). The sequencing sample was made of naive T cells sorted from blood. This TCR came from a man younger than 35 in good health. CDR3: CASTSSRESYNEQFF. CDR3 bases: TGTGCCAGCACCTCTTCGAGGGAGAGTTACAATGAGCAGTTCTTC.